Below, 26 T cell receptor beta chains from the same sample are listed, as sequenced in a study of blood T cell repertoires in COVID-19. Measured with immunoSEQ multiplex PCR; TCRdb has only the in-frame clones, and not every one. This table holds fewer than 35,000 clones, approximately 90% found once. The sample taken for sequencing was peripheral blood. The receptors were sampled from a man in his sixties with acute or convalescent COVID-19.

CDR3 bases: TGTGCCAGCAGTTTATCGGGACTAGCGGGAGGGCCGGATAACGAGCAGTACTTC. Translated, it gives CASSLSGLAGGPDNEQYF. V gene TRBV27 combines with J gene TRBJ2-7; 16 bases align to TRBD2. The CDR3 sequence is 18 residues long. From germline, CDR1 is MNHEY and CDR2 SMNVEV (reference sequence). Trimming removed 0 bases from V and 5 bases from J; junction bases left unmatched: 7.

The J gene is TRBJ1-5, the V gene TRBV2; a weak D match, TRBD1 (6 bases). The CDR3 is 15 residues long. The V end lost 7 bases, the J end lost 1 base, and 14 bases lay between the germline ends. Germline lookup yields CDR1 SNHLY and CDR2 FYNNEI. The CDR3: CASTVRGRSNQPQHF. CDR3 nucleotides: TGTGCCAGCACAGTCAGGGGCAGGAGCAATCAGCCCCAGCATTTT.

This chain connects TRBV15 to TRBJ2-7; 7 nucleotides align to TRBD1. Trimming removed 1 base from V and 1 base from J; junction bases left unmatched: 7. The CDR3 runs 16 residues. The germline gives CDR1 LNHNV, CDR2 YYDKDF (reference sequence). CDR3 amino acids: CATSRGGGQRSYEQYF. CDR3 coding DNA: TGTGCCACCAGCAGAGGAGGGGGACAGAGATCCTACGAGCAGTACTTC.

This sequence joins TRBV2 and TRBJ1-5; 8 nucleotides agree with TRBD1. The CDR3 has 15 residues. V shed 6 bases and J 0 bases; nucleotides not matched to a gene: 4. In germline, CDR1 is SNHLY, CDR2 FYNNEI. As DNA, the CDR3 is TGTGCCAGCAGGGGGGGACAGGATAGCAATCAGCCCCAGCATTTT. Translating it yields CASRGGQDSNQPQHF.

The rearrangement joins TRBV24-1 to TRBJ2-3; D possibly corresponds to TRBD2 (6 bases). Germline assignment: CDR1 KGHDR and CDR2 SFDVKD. The V end was cut by 2 bases, the J end by 0 bases, with 8 bases between. This CDR3 spans 15 amino acids. The DNA for the CDR3 is TGTGCCACCAGTGATTACGGGACTAGCACAGATACGCAGTATTTT. Translated, it gives CATSDYGTSTDTQYF.

This chain joins TRBV30 and TRBJ1-1, with 7 bases that match TRBD1. The CDR3 has 14 amino acids. After removal of 5 bases from V and 0 bases from J, the junction contained 6 bases not matched to a gene. CDR1 GTSNPN and CDR2 SVGIG come from the germline V gene (reference sequence). CDR3 in DNA: TGTGCCTGGCTGTACAGGGGCATGAACACTGAAGCTTTCTTT. Protein: CAWLYRGMNTEAFF.

Comments on this clone: The junction does not match germline at one end; this may be a read error. This chain uses TRBV6-6 with TRBJ2-2; D gene uncertain. From germline, CDR1 is MNHNY and CDR2 SVGAGI (reference sequence). CDR3 size: 12 residues. The CDR3 loop is CASSYLTGELFF. The DNA of the CDR3 is TGTGCCAGCAGCTACTTAACCGGGGAGCTGTTTTTT.

V gene TRBV7-9 combines with J gene TRBJ2-3; D is possibly TRBD2 (5 bases). The germline V gene has CDR1 SEHNR and CDR2 FQNEAQ (reference sequence). V was pared by 1 base and J by 2 bases, with 19 bases between. The CDR3 consists of 18 residues. The CDR3 reads CASSLEWGATGPTDTQYF. The CDR3 region has the DNA TGTGCCAGCAGCTTAGAGTGGGGAGCAACGGGCCCCACAGATACGCAGTATTTT.

The chain recombines TRBV21-1 with TRBJ2-7; the table calls TRBD2, which could not be checked here. TRBV21-1 is a documented pseudogene. CDR3 size: 14 residues. CDR3 protein: CASSNGRGSYEQYF. CDR3 coding DNA: TGTGCCAGCAGCAATGGGCGGGGGTCCTACGAGCAGTACTTC.

This chain connects TRBV11-2 to TRBJ2-2; 9 nucleotides match TRBD2. Germline CDR1 SGHAT, CDR2 FQNNGV. With V trimmed by 5 bases and J by 2 bases, 3 bases remained unmatched. The CDR3 has 15 residues. The CDR3 nucleotides are TGTGCCAGCAGCCCTAGCGGGATTAACACCGGGGAGCTGTTTTTT. Amino acids: CASSPSGINTGELFF.

The CDR3 here is CASSDTGGQETQYF. CDR3 bases: TGTGCCAGCAGCGATACAGGGGGACAAGAGACCCAGTACTTC. The rearrangement joins TRBV5-6 to TRBJ2-5; 8 bases fit TRBD1. Germline V gene sequence: CDR1 SGHDT, CDR2 YYEEEE. Trimming removed 4 bases from V and 2 bases from J; junction bases left unmatched: 4. The length of the CDR3 is 14 residues.

The CDR3, as DNA: TGTGCCAGCAGGAGACTAGACAGATCTAACACTGAAGCTTTCTTT. It encodes CASRRLDRSNTEAFF. The V call is TRBV6-5, the J call TRBJ1-1, with D tentatively TRBD1 (5 bases). This CDR3 region has 15 residues. V lost 6 bases, J lost 2 bases, and 16 bases lay in between. The germline gives CDR1 MNHEY, CDR2 SVGAGI.

V gene TRBV19 combines with J gene TRBJ1-5; D gene unclear. Germline CDR1 and CDR2: LNHDA and SQIVND (reference sequence). This CDR3 has 13 amino acids. V dropped 2 bases and J dropped 6 bases, with 8 bases sitting between them. The CDR3 loop is CASSIREGQPQHF. In DNA form, the CDR3 reads TGTGCCAGTAGTATACGGGAGGGTCAGCCCCAGCATTTT.

V gene TRBV9 combines with J gene TRBJ2-3, with TRBD2 matching over 7 bases. Germline assignment: CDR1 SGDLS and CDR2 YYNGEE. V shed 3 bases, J shed 1 base, and the junction held 5 bases outside the gene matches. The CDR3 is made up of 15 amino acids. CDR3 in amino acids: CASSGGRAGTDTQYF. For the CDR3, the DNA is TGTGCCAGCAGCGGAGGGAGGGCGGGCACAGATACGCAGTATTTT. Supplemented by reference TRBV9 and TRBJ2-3, the full variable domain reads DSGVTQTPKHLITATGQRVTLRCSPRSGDLSVYWYQQSLDQGLQFLIQYYNGEERAKGNILERFSAQQFPDLHSELNLSSLELGDSALYFCASSGGRAGTDTQYFGPGTRLTVL.

V gene TRBV13 combines with J gene TRBJ1-4; D ambiguous. V lost 4 bases and J 0 bases, leaving 6 bases between the germline ends. This CDR3 spans 14 amino acids. Germline V gene data show CDR1 as PRHDT and CDR2 as FYEKMQ (reference sequence). The CDR3 sequence is CASSSYATNEKLFF. Written as DNA, the CDR3 is TGTGCCAGCAGCTCCTATGCAACTAATGAAAAACTGTTTTTT.

This clone was observed once. This chain joins TRBV7-9 and TRBJ2-1, with TRBD1 matching over 12 bases. Trimming took 4 bases from V and 14 from J; bases not matched to a gene: 9. The CDR3 is 14 residues long. Germline loops: CDR1 SEHNR, CDR2 FQNEAQ (reference sequence). CDR3 nucleotides: TGTGCCAGCAGCTCCTACCGGGACAGGGGGCGAAAGTTCTTC. It specifies CASSSYRDRGRKFF.

The rearrangement joins TRBV11-2 to TRBJ2-1; D may be TRBD2 (5 bases). In germline, CDR1 is SGHAT, CDR2 FQNNGV. Trimming stripped 3 bases from V and 0 bases from J, with 9 bases between. The CDR3 contains 15 residues. The CDR3 is CASSFSRGSYNEQFF. DNA for the CDR3: TGTGCCAGCAGCTTCTCACGGGGCTCCTACAATGAGCAGTTCTTC.

The count of this clone is one. The V gene is TRBV5-1, the J gene TRBJ2-7; 8 positions agree with TRBD1. This CDR3 spans 16 amino acids. V shed 0 bases, J shed 1 base, and the junction held 6 bases outside the gene matches. CDR1 is SGHRS and CDR2 is YFSETQ in the germline V gene. CDR3 sequence: CASSLAGGDRSYEQYV. In nucleotides, the CDR3 is TGCGCCAGCAGCTTGGCAGGGGGCGATCGGTCCTACGAGCAGTACGTC.

The chain links TRBV29-1 to TRBJ2-1, with TRBD1 matching over 10 bases. V shed 7 bases, J shed 4 bases, and the junction held 7 bases outside the gene matches. The CDR3 consists of 14 residues. The germline V gene encodes CDR1 SQVTM and CDR2 ANQGSEA. The CDR3 sequence is CSALDRGLYNEQFF. CDR3 coding DNA: TGCAGCGCTCTCGACAGGGGGCTTTACAATGAGCAGTTCTTC.

The rearrangement joins TRBV3-1 (or the pseudogene TRBV3-2) to TRBJ1-2; D is undetermined. The CDR3 covers 14 residues. The V end lost 1 base, the J end lost 4 bases, and 10 bases lay between the germline ends. Germline CDR1 and CDR2: LGHDT and YNNKEL (reference sequence). The CDR3 loop reads CASSQAQTSYGYTF. The CDR3 bases are TGTGCCAGCAGCCAAGCCCAGACTAGCTATGGCTACACCTTC.

The V and J genes are TRBV5-4 and TRBJ1-4; D remains unclear. This CDR3 has 16 residues. V was trimmed by 4 bases and J by 0 bases, leaving 13 bases between them. From germline, CDR1 is SGHNT and CDR2 YYREEE (reference sequence). CDR3 protein: CASSVGLSATNEKLFF. In DNA form, the CDR3 reads TGTGCCAGCAGCGTCGGACTGTCGGCAACTAATGAAAAACTGTTTTTT.

The gene calls are TRBV2 and TRBJ1-2, with D perhaps matching TRBD1 (6 bases). The germline V gene has CDR1 SNHLY and CDR2 FYNNEI. V dropped 4 bases and J dropped 4 bases, with 13 bases sitting between them. The CDR3 totals 14 residues. The CDR3 sequence: CASSGEDSVYGYTF. The CDR3 DNA sequence: TGTGCCAGCAGTGGTGAGGACAGCGTCTATGGCTACACCTTC.

This chain links TRBV5-1 with TRBJ1-6, with 12 bases identical to TRBD1. This CDR3 has 14 residues. V shed 8 bases and J 9 bases; nucleotides not matched to a gene: 6. Germline values: CDR1 SGHRS, CDR2 YFSETQ. The CDR3 DNA reads TGCGCCAGTTCCAGGGACAGGGGGCGTTCACCCCTCCACTTT. Translated: CASSRDRGRSPLHF.

This chain links TRBV7-9 with TRBJ2-5; no definite D call. Germline assignment: CDR1 SEHNR and CDR2 FQNEAQ (reference sequence). The CDR3 is 12 residues long. Trimming took 7 bases from V and 0 from J, leaving 6 bases between them. The CDR3 sequence is CASNTNQETQYF. The CDR3 bases are TGTGCCAGCAACACAAACCAAGAGACCCAGTACTTC.

The V gene is TRBV14, the J gene TRBJ2-7; D might be TRBD2 (6 bases). The CDR3 consists of 15 residues. CDR1 and CDR2 from the germline V gene are SGHDN and FVKESK. The V and J ends lost 4 bases and 6 bases respectively, with 19 bases between them. DNA for the CDR3: TGTGCCAGCAGCCTATGTTTCCGGGAGCTACGCGAGCAGTACGTC. Its translation is CASSLCFRELREQYV.

This rearrangement joins TRBV9 to TRBJ1-3, with TRBD1 matching 7 bases. The V and J ends lost 2 bases and 4 bases, in that order; junction bases with no gene match: 6. This CDR3 has 15 amino acids. Germline V lookup: CDR1 SGDLS, CDR2 YYNGEE. This CDR3 reads CASSVRTGAGNTIYF. The CDR3 coding sequence is TGTGCCAGCAGCGTCCGGACAGGTGCCGGAAACACCATATATTTT.